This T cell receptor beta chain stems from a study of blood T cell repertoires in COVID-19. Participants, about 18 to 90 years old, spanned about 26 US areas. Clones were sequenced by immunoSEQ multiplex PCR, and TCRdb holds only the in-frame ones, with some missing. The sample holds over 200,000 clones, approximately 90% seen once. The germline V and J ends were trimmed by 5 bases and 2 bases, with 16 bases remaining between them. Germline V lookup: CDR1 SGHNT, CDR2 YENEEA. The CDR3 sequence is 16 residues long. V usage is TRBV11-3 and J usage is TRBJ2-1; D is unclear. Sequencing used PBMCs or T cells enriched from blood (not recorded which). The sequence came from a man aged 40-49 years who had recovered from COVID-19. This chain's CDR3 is CASSPHRGKAYNEQFF. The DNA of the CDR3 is TGTGCCAGCAGCCCTCACCGAGGTAAAGCCTACAATGAGCAGTTCTTC.